One sample yielded the 3 T cell receptor beta chains listed below, sequenced in a study of tumor T cells in aggressive B-cell lymphoma. Profiled with immunoSEQ multiplex PCR; TCRdb holds only in-frame clones, not every one. Of 10,000 to 14,000 clones in the sample, approximately 90% were seen once. The specimen was tumor tissue. The receptors shown here come from an adult with diffuse large B cell lymphoma.

The rearrangement joins TRBV7-2 to TRBJ1-1; the D is unclear. The CDR3 totals 16 residues. The ends were cut back, 3 bases at V and 1 base at J, with 15 bases in the middle. Germline V CDR1 and CDR2: SGHTA, FQGNSA. CDR3 residues: CASSLGRKGRNTEAFF. In nucleotides, the CDR3 is TGTGCCAGCAGCTTGGGAAGAAAAGGGAGGAACACTGAAGCTTTCTTT.

This clone was found a few times. The chain recombines TRBV23-1 with TRBJ1-1; 8 bases fit TRBD1. TRBV23-1 is flagged as an ORF with uncertain function. CDR3 size: 12 residues. With 7 bases clipped from V and 7 bases from J, the junction kept 5 bases outside the gene matches. This chain's CDR3 is CASTGQGHEAFF. The CDR3 DNA is TGCGCCAGCACTGGACAGGGCCATGAAGCTTTCTTT.

The chain has TRBV28 and TRBJ2-5; 8 nucleotides line up with TRBD1. The CDR3 spans 14 residues. Germline values: CDR1 MDHEN, CDR2 SYDVKM. With V trimmed by 4 bases and J by 4 bases, 5 bases remained unmatched. CDR3 coding DNA: TGTGCCAGCAGTTCCGGACAGGGACGAGAGACCCAGTACTTC. Translation gives CASSSGQGRETQYF.